This T cell receptor beta chain was profiled in a study of shared clonotypes between healthy human individuals. A note on this clone: Its antigen is still unknown.

Overall study results and limits: Donor scarcity curtailed the genetic and exposure-history diversity represented herein. Sharing across four donors was highest in naive CD4 (around 5%) and lowest in memory CD8 (roughly 0.4%). Depth of sequencing was expected to influence donor clonotype sharing.

V lost 3 bases to trimming and J lost 0 bases, with 8 bases between them. Germline loops: CDR1 SEHNR, CDR2 FQNEAQ (reference sequence). The CDR3 length is 15 residues. Splitting of each subset's genomic DNA was done evenly across several immunoSEQ plates. Assay used: immunoSEQ multiplex PCR; TCRdb lists only in-frame clones, some missing. This table has fewer than 850,000 clones, more than 70% appearing once. The genes are TRBV7-9 and TRBJ2-2, with no clear D. The TCR comes from a woman in her 30s in good health. The source material was memory CD4+ T cells sorted from blood. Subset of the sample: CD45RA-negative fraction. The DNA of the CDR3 is TGTGCCAGCAGCTTGGGCTTCGCGAACACCGGGGAGCTGTTTTTT. This sequence encodes CASSLGFANTGELFF. The full variable domain, in which reference TRBV7-9 and TRBJ2-2 provide the parts outside the CDR3, is DTGVSQNPRHKITKRGQNVTFRCDPISEHNRLYWYRQTLGQGPEFLTYFQNEAQLEKSRLLSDRFSAERPKGSFSTLEIQRTEQGDSAMYLCASSLGFANTGELFFGEGSRLTVL.